This T cell receptor beta chain was sequenced for a study of type 1 and type 2 diabetes patients. Notes on the study in general: A median of one highly-expanded CD4+ clone, covering 3% to 4.5% of reads, occurred in type 2 diabetes.

This clonotype was detected only a few times. Antigen unknown. CDR3 size: 15 residues. Germline V gene lookup returns CDR1 MGHDK and CDR2 SYGVNS. Between the trimmed V and J ends, which lost 0 bases and 0 bases, there was a span of 7 bases. Genomic DNA was the PCR template. The TCR beta CDR3 region was amplified using 30 forward and 13 reverse primers. TCRdb re-analysed the multiplex PCR reads in MiXCR, keeping a single row per CDR3 protein. The sample contains about 250,000 distinct CDR3 sequences, roughly 50% of which appear only once. The sample taken for sequencing was peripheral blood mononuclear cells (PBMCs). This sequence was found in a man younger than 35 with type 2 diabetes. The gene calls are TRBV25-1 and TRBJ2-3; D is ambiguous. The CDR3 DNA reads TGTGCCAGCAGTGAATATTCAACTAGCACAGATACGCAGTATTTT. It translates to CASSEYSTSTDTQYF.